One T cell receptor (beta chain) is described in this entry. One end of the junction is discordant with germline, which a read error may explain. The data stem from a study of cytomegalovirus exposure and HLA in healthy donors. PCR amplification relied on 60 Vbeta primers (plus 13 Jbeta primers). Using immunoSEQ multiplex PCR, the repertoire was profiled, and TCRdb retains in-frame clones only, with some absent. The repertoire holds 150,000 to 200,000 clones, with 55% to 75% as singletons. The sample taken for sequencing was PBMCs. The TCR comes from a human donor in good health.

The CDR3 is CASSLPGQGRSSFNF. The CDR3 nucleotides read TGTGCCAGCAGTTTGCCGGGACAGGGGAGAAGCAGCTTCAATTTT. V gene TRBV2 combines with J gene TRBJ1-5; 10 nucleotides align to TRBD1. The germline V gene encodes CDR1 SNHLY and CDR2 FYNNEI. The CDR3 has 15 residues.